These T cell receptor beta chains were read from a single sample in a study of T cells after yellow fever vaccination. TCRdb used MiXCR to reprocess the 5' RACE reads, holding one entry per CDR3 protein. The table includes about 500,000 distinct CDR3 sequences, roughly a sixth detected once. The sequences come from PBMCs, collected 5 to 6 days after the first yellow fever vaccination. The receptor set was obtained from a man aged 18 to 29 who received the YFV17D yellow fever vaccine. Both conserved end residues are part of each CDR3. The D gene is left open where the match is weak. The size entry is marked missing in some rows and otherwise reads once, few, many or a size class.

j_call: TRBJ1-6; v_call: TRBV20-1; clone_size: -; d_call: -; cdr3_aa: CSASGQGGRSPLHF; cdr3_nt: TGCAGTGCTAGTGGGCAGGGCGGTCGGTCACCCCTCCACTTT
j_call: TRBJ1-1; v_call: TRBV9; clone_size: -; d_call: -; cdr3_aa: CASSAGQLGTEAFF; cdr3_nt: TGTGCCAGCAGCGCCGGACAGCTCGGCACTGAAGCTTTCTTT
j_call: TRBJ1-1; v_call: TRBV5-1; clone_size: few; d_call: TRBD1; cdr3_aa: CASSREGTAPEAFF; cdr3_nt: TGCGCCAGCAGCCGTGAGGGGACAGCACCTGAAGCTTTCTTT
j_call: TRBJ2-1; v_call: TRBV5-6; clone_size: few; d_call: -; cdr3_aa: CASSLGGGDSRLF; cdr3_nt: TGTGCCAGCAGCTTGGGGGGAGGGGACAGTAGGCTCTTC
j_call: TRBJ2-1; v_call: TRBV5-1; clone_size: few; d_call: -; cdr3_aa: CASSGASSEDEQFF; cdr3_nt: TGCGCCAGCAGCGGGGCTTCGTCCGAGGATGAGCAGTTCTTC
j_call: TRBJ2-4; v_call: TRBV23-1; clone_size: -; d_call: -; cdr3_aa: CASMSEAGYKNIQYF; cdr3_nt: TGCGCCAGCATGAGTGAGGCGGGCTACAAAAACATTCAGTACTTC
j_call: TRBJ2-7; v_call: TRBV23-1; clone_size: few; d_call: -; cdr3_aa: CASSPRLVRLYEQYF; cdr3_nt: TGCGCCAGCAGCCCGCGGCTAGTTCGTCTCTACGAGCAGTACTTC
j_call: TRBJ2-5; v_call: TRBV7-3; clone_size: -; d_call: -; cdr3_aa: CASSLMVGGRETQYF; cdr3_nt: TGTGCCAGCAGCTTAATGGTCGGGGGGCGAGAGACCCAGTACTTC
j_call: TRBJ1-5; v_call: TRBV5-5; clone_size: few; d_call: TRBD1; cdr3_aa: CASSITGDRNQPQHF; cdr3_nt: TGTGCCAGCAGCATAACAGGGGATCGCAATCAGCCCCAGCATTTT
j_call: TRBJ1-2; v_call: TRBV5-1; clone_size: -; d_call: TRBD1; cdr3_aa: CASSLVFTGGDNYGYTF; cdr3_nt: TGCGCCAGCAGCTTGGTATTCACAGGGGGTGATAACTATGGCTACACCTTC
j_call: TRBJ1-4; v_call: TRBV2; clone_size: -; d_call: -; cdr3_aa: CASMGGHWEKLFF; cdr3_nt: TGTGCCAGCATGGGGGGCCACTGGGAAAAACTGTTTTTT
j_call: TRBJ2-3; v_call: TRBV5-1; clone_size: few; d_call: TRBD2; cdr3_aa: CASSESGGAADTQYF; cdr3_nt: TGCGCCAGCAGCGAGTCGGGGGGGGCGGCAGATACGCAGTATTTT
j_call: TRBJ1-2; v_call: TRBV2; clone_size: -; d_call: -; cdr3_aa: CASRPTDNYGYTF; cdr3_nt: TGTGCCAGCAGACCCACTGATAACTATGGCTACACCTTC
j_call: TRBJ2-1; v_call: TRBV10-3; clone_size: few; d_call: TRBD2; cdr3_aa: CAISESSGLAGGIEQFF; cdr3_nt: TGTGCCATCAGTGAGTCGTCGGGACTAGCGGGGGGGATTGAGCAGTTCTTC
j_call: TRBJ2-1; v_call: TRBV7-2; clone_size: -; d_call: -; cdr3_aa: CASSLSQGIAYNEQFF; cdr3_nt: TGTGCCAGCAGCTTATCCCAGGGAATTGCCTACAATGAGCAGTTCTTC
j_call: TRBJ2-1; v_call: TRBV3-1; clone_size: few; d_call: TRBD2; cdr3_aa: CASSRIAGGRTGEQFF; cdr3_nt: TGTGCCAGCAGCCGGATAGCGGGGGGCCGGACCGGTGAGCAGTTCTTC
j_call: TRBJ2-5; v_call: TRBV11-2; clone_size: -; d_call: -; cdr3_aa: CASSPIRGRQETQYF; cdr3_nt: TGTGCCAGCAGCCCAATACGGGGGCGGCAAGAGACCCAGTACTTC
j_call: TRBJ2-3; v_call: TRBV20-1; clone_size: many; d_call: -; cdr3_aa: CSAREADGGPTLITDTQYF; cdr3_nt: TGCAGTGCTAGAGAGGCGGACGGGGGGCCTACCCTTATCACAGATACGCAGTATTTT
j_call: TRBJ1-1; v_call: TRBV29-1; clone_size: -; d_call: -; cdr3_aa: CSVGFGEAFF; cdr3_nt: TGCAGCGTCGGTTTTGGGGAAGCTTTCTTT
j_call: TRBJ1-6; v_call: TRBV7-2; clone_size: few; d_call: -; cdr3_aa: CASSGNGSPLHF; cdr3_nt: TGTGCCAGCAGCGGGAACGGTTCACCCCTCCACTTT
j_call: TRBJ2-1; v_call: TRBV20-1; clone_size: many; d_call: -; cdr3_aa: CSGTARNRFYNEQFF; cdr3_nt: TGCAGTGGCACAGCAAGAAATAGGTTCTACAATGAGCAGTTCTTC
j_call: TRBJ2-1; v_call: TRBV10-3; clone_size: -; d_call: -; cdr3_aa: CAISGMGLVNVNEQFF; cdr3_nt: TGTGCCATCAGCGGCATGGGCCTAGTAAATGTGAATGAGCAGTTCTTC
j_call: TRBJ2-2; v_call: TRBV10-2; clone_size: -; d_call: -; cdr3_aa: CASSESTTGELFF; cdr3_nt: TGCGCCAGCAGTGAGTCGACCACCGGGGAGCTGTTTTTT
j_call: TRBJ2-1; v_call: TRBV7-9; clone_size: few; d_call: -; cdr3_aa: CASSLRREFF; cdr3_nt: TGTGCCAGCAGCTTAAGGCGGGAGTTCTTC
j_call: TRBJ1-5; v_call: TRBV2; clone_size: few; d_call: -; cdr3_aa: CASSASSFNQPQHF; cdr3_nt: TGTGCCAGCAGTGCGAGCAGTTTCAATCAGCCCCAGCATTTT
j_call: TRBJ2-6; v_call: TRBV19; clone_size: -; d_call: -; cdr3_aa: CASSPGKRGANVLTF; cdr3_nt: TGTGCCAGTAGTCCAGGGAAGCGGGGGGCCAACGTCCTGACTTTC
j_call: TRBJ2-5; v_call: TRBV18; clone_size: -; d_call: -; cdr3_aa: CASSADILTLTQYF; cdr3_nt: TGTGCCAGCTCAGCGGACATTCTTACGCTGACCCAGTACTTC
j_call: TRBJ1-4; v_call: TRBV7-9; clone_size: few; d_call: -; cdr3_aa: CASSLAPPAGRAEKLFF; cdr3_nt: TGTGCCAGCAGCTTAGCCCCTCCTGCAGGGAGGGCTGAAAAACTGTTTTTT
j_call: TRBJ2-2; v_call: TRBV6-2/TRBV6-3; clone_size: few; d_call: -; cdr3_aa: CASSYAAGTYGELFF; cdr3_nt: TGTGCCAGCAGTTACGCGGCGGGGACATACGGGGAGCTGTTTTTT
j_call: TRBJ2-5; v_call: TRBV7-8; clone_size: few; d_call: -; cdr3_aa: CASSSKTKQETQYF; cdr3_nt: TGTGCCAGCAGCTCAAAGACCAAACAAGAGACCCAGTACTTC
j_call: TRBJ2-7; v_call: TRBV6-1; clone_size: few; d_call: -; cdr3_aa: CASSAGATYEQYF; cdr3_nt: TGTGCCAGCTCTGCGGGGGCCACCTACGAGCAGTACTTC
j_call: TRBJ2-5; v_call: TRBV7-2; clone_size: few; d_call: TRBD2; cdr3_aa: CASSLNGGGETQYF; cdr3_nt: TGTGCCAGCAGCTTAAACGGCGGGGGGGAGACCCAGTACTTC
j_call: TRBJ1-2; v_call: TRBV19; clone_size: -; d_call: -; cdr3_aa: CASSISRSNGYTF; cdr3_nt: TGTGCCAGTAGTATCTCGAGGTCTAATGGCTACACCTTC
j_call: TRBJ2-6; v_call: TRBV28; clone_size: -; d_call: -; cdr3_aa: CASSLFPGSGANVLTF; cdr3_nt: TGTGCCAGCAGTTTATTTCCAGGCTCTGGGGCCAACGTCCTGACTTTC
j_call: TRBJ1-4; v_call: TRBV15; clone_size: few; d_call: -; cdr3_aa: CATSFSSTEDKLFF; cdr3_nt: TGTGCCACCAGCTTTTCAAGTACCGAAGACAAACTGTTTTTT
j_call: TRBJ1-1; v_call: TRBV20-1; clone_size: -; d_call: -; cdr3_aa: CSASPSGGPEAFF; cdr3_nt: TGCAGTGCTAGTCCTTCCGGCGGACCAGAAGCTTTCTTT
j_call: TRBJ2-4; v_call: TRBV7-9; clone_size: -; d_call: TRBD1; cdr3_aa: CASSSYRGTKNIQYF; cdr3_nt: TGTGCCAGCAGCTCCTACAGGGGGACCAAAAACATTCAGTACTTC